This TCR beta chain was sequenced during a study of T cell responses to AZD1222 COVID-19 vaccine. This clone was observed a single time. Assay used: immunoSEQ multiplex PCR; TCRdb lists only in-frame clones, some missing. Here the sample spans 100,000 to 140,000 clones, about 89% being singletons. The V and J ends lost 7 bases and 1 base, in that order; junction bases with no gene match: 10. The germline CDR1 and CDR2 sequences are MDHEN and SYDVKM. The CDR3 loop spans 17 amino acids. The material was peripheral blood, obtained 28 days after the second AZD1222 dose. The source is an adult who received the AZD1222 COVID-19 vaccine. The chain combines TRBV28 with TRBJ2-6, with 7 bases lining up with TRBD1. The CDR3 sequence: CASTRSGRGSGANVLTF. The CDR3 DNA reads as TGTGCCAGCACTCGATCGGGCAGGGGGTCTGGGGCCAACGTCCTGACTTTC.